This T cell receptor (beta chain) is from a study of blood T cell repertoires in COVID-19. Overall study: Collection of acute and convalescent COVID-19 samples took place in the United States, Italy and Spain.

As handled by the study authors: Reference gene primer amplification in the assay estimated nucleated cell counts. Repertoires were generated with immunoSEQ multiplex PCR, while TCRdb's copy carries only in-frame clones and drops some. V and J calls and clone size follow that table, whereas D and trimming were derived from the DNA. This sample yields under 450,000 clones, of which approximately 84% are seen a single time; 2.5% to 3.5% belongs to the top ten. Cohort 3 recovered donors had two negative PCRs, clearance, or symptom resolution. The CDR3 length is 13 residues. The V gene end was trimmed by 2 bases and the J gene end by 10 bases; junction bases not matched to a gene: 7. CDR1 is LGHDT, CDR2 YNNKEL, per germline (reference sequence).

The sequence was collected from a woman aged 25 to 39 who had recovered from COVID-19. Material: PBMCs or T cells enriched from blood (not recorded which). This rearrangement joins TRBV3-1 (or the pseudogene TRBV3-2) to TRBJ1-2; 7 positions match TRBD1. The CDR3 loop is CASSQTRDSHYTF. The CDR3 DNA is TGTGCCAGCAGCCAAACCCGGGACAGCCACTACACCTTC.